These 21 T cell receptor beta chains came from one sample sequenced in a study of blood T cell repertoires in COVID-19. Assay used: immunoSEQ multiplex PCR; TCRdb lists only in-frame clones, some missing. The sample consists of about 49,000 clones, over 85% of them appearing once. The sequencing sample was made of peripheral blood. The receptors shown here come from a man older than 75 with acute or convalescent COVID-19.

The chain uses TRBV4-2 and TRBJ2-7, with D maybe TRBD1 (5 bases). CDR1 is LGHNA and CDR2 is YNFKEQ in the germline V gene. V lost 0 bases and J lost 3, with 15 bases in between. CDR3 length: 16 residues. The CDR3 DNA reads as TGTGCCAGCAGCCAAGAATCACAGACAGCCTACTACGAGCAGTACTTC. Protein product: CASSQESQTAYYEQYF.

This sequence joins TRBV27 and TRBJ1-1; D perhaps matches TRBD1 (5 bases). V lost 2 bases, J lost 4 bases, and 14 bases lay in between. The CDR3 totals 15 residues. Germline CDR1 and CDR2: MNHEY and SMNVEV (reference sequence). The chain's CDR3 is CASSLNRPGLTEAFF. CDR3 coding DNA: TGTGCCAGCAGTTTAAATCGTCCAGGGCTCACTGAAGCTTTCTTT.

V is TRBV6-2 or TRBV6-3 and J is TRBJ1-1, with D tentatively TRBD1 (5 bases). CDR1 MNHEY and CDR2 SVGEGT come from the germline V gene. The V and J ends lost 6 bases and 2 bases respectively, with 10 bases between them. The CDR3 has 13 residues. The CDR3 loop reads CASRYDRNTEAFF. The CDR3 DNA reads TGTGCCAGCAGGTACGACAGAAACACTGAAGCTTTCTTT.

This chain joins TRBV30 and TRBJ1-2; weak D call: TRBD1 (5 bases). The CDR3 runs 13 residues. Germline values: CDR1 GTSNPN, CDR2 SVGIG (reference sequence). Trimming cost V 4 bases and J 7 bases, with 16 bases left between them. The CDR3 loop is CAWTTLRGSGYTF. As DNA, the CDR3 is TGTGCCTGGACCACCCTTCGGGGGTCTGGCTACACCTTC.

The J gene is TRBJ1-4, the V gene TRBV28, with D uncertain. This CDR3 region has 12 residues. Germline CDR1 is MDHEN and CDR2 is SYDVKM. In DNA form, the CDR3 reads TGTGCGGTCGTGGCCCGCAATGAAAAACTGTTTTTT. Translated: CAVVARNEKLFF.

The V gene is TRBV5-1, the J gene TRBJ2-1, with D possibly being TRBD1 (5 bases). The V gene's germline CDR1 is SGHRS and CDR2 YFSETQ. The CDR3 totals 17 residues. V shed 3 bases and J shed 0 bases, with 16 bases lying between them. The CDR3 sequence: CASSWGLTSHSYNEQFF. The CDR3 DNA reads TGCGCCAGCAGCTGGGGCCTAACCTCACACTCCTACAATGAGCAGTTCTTC.

V is TRBV10-2 and J is TRBJ1-1, with D uncertain. The germline CDR1 and CDR2 sequences are WSHSY and SAAADI. Trimming removed 7 bases at V and 0 bases at J, with 9 bases between. This CDR3 is 13 amino acids long. In DNA, the CDR3 is TGCGCCAGCAAAAAGAACATGAACACTGAAGCTTTCTTT. Translation gives CASKKNMNTEAFF.

The chain joins TRBV2 to TRBJ2-7; weak D call: TRBD2 (5 bases). This CDR3 has 12 residues. The V end was cut by 6 bases, the J end by 4 bases, with 10 bases between. Germline V CDR1 and CDR2: SNHLY, FYNNEI. The CDR3 sequence: CASRSGGYEQYF. CDR3 coding DNA: TGTGCCAGCAGAAGCGGCGGTTACGAGCAGTACTTC.

This chain joins TRBV30 and TRBJ1-2, with 9 bases that match TRBD1. V was pared by 1 base and J by 5 bases, with 2 bases of the junction left unmatched. The CDR3 is 13 amino acids. Germline V gives CDR1 GTSNPN, CDR2 SVGIG (reference sequence). The CDR3 bases are TGTGCCTGGAGTGCGGACAGGGGATATGGCTACACCTTC. This sequence encodes CAWSADRGYGYTF.

The chain links TRBV2 to TRBJ2-1; a possible D gene is TRBD1 (6 bases). The CDR3 contains 11 residues. The germline V gene encodes CDR1 SNHLY and CDR2 FYNNEI. The V and J ends lost 4 bases and 16 bases respectively, with 14 bases between them. In DNA, the CDR3 is TGTGCCAGCAGTGCCCGGGACACGGGATTCTTC. Protein sequence: CASSARDTGFF. Together with reference TRBV2 and TRBJ2-1, the CDR3 gives the full variable domain: EPEVTQTPSHQVTQMGQEVILRCVPISNHLYFYWYRQILGQKVEFLVSFYNNEISEKSEIFDDQFSVERPDGSNFTLKIRSTKLEDSAMYFCASSARDTGFFGPGTRLTVL.

This clone occurred once. The chain couples TRBV6-6 to TRBJ1-6; D might be TRBD1 (5 bases). Germline CDR1 and CDR2: MNHNY and SVGAGI (reference sequence). The CDR3 length is 15 residues. V gave up 10 bases and J gave up 2 bases, with 15 bases separating them. The CDR3 region is CATTGLGTYNSPLHF. CDR3 in DNA: TGTGCCACTACAGGCTTGGGAACCTATAATTCACCCCTCCACTTT.

This rearrangement joins TRBV3-1 (or the pseudogene TRBV3-2) to TRBJ2-2; 7 positions agree with TRBD2. Germline V CDR1 and CDR2: LGHDT, YNNKEL (reference sequence). CDR3 size: 15 residues. V was pared by 6 bases and J by 5 bases, with 9 bases of the junction left unmatched. This CDR3 is CASSPWGGITGELFF. CDR3 nucleotides: TGTGCCAGCAGTCCATGGGGGGGAATAACCGGGGAGCTGTTTTTT.

This sequence joins TRBV25-1 and TRBJ2-7, with D perhaps TRBD1 (5 bases). The germline V gene has CDR1 MGHDK and CDR2 SYGVNS. Between the trimmed V and J ends, which lost 2 bases and 6 bases, there was a span of 14 bases. CDR3 length: 14 amino acids. The CDR3 region has the DNA TGTGCCAGCAGTGAACAGGGATCCCACATCGAGCAGTACTTC. Its protein is CASSEQGSHIEQYF.

The gene calls are TRBV5-1 and TRBJ1-3; D is unclear. V was clipped by 0 bases and J by 4 bases, with 11 bases between them. CDR3 length: 15 residues. The germline V gene has CDR1 SGHRS and CDR2 YFSETQ. CDR3 in amino acids: CASSLGLLSGNTIYF. The CDR3, as DNA: TGCGCCAGCAGCTTGGGACTACTATCGGGAAACACCATATATTTT.

This clone was seen once. The chain combines TRBV18 with TRBJ2-1; TRBD2 aligns across 9 bases. Trimming cost V 3 bases and J 5 bases; bases outside gene matches: 5. From germline, CDR1 is KGHSH and CDR2 LQKENI. The CDR3 spans 15 residues. CDR3 protein: CASSPWAGGHNEQFF. The CDR3 coding sequence is TGTGCCAGCTCACCGTGGGCGGGGGGGCACAATGAGCAGTTCTTC. The whole variable domain, filled in from reference TRBV18 and TRBJ2-1, reads NAGVMQNPRHLVRRRGQEARLRCSPMKGHSHVYWYRQLPEEGLKFMVYLQKENIIDESGMPKERFSAEFPKEGPSILRIQQVVRGDSAAYFCASSPWAGGHNEQFFGPGTRLTVL.

The chain couples TRBV6-1 to TRBJ1-2, with 7 bases identical to TRBD1. The V gene's germline CDR1 is MNHNS and CDR2 SASEGT. V lost 0 bases to trimming and J lost 4 bases; unmatched junction nucleotides: 2. The CDR3 extends over 14 amino acids. The CDR3 is CASSEATGIYGYTF. The CDR3, as DNA: TGTGCCAGCAGTGAAGCGACAGGGATCTATGGCTACACCTTC.

The chain is built from TRBV2 and TRBJ1-2; D may be TRBD1 (5 bases). Trimming left V 3 bases short and J 5 bases short, with 13 bases between. CDR1 and CDR2 from the germline V gene are SNHLY and FYNNEI. The CDR3 length is 14 residues. CDR3 loop: CASSDQGSRYGYTF. The CDR3 nucleotides read TGTGCCAGCAGTGATCAGGGATCAAGGTATGGCTACACCTTC.

The chain joins TRBV21-1 to TRBJ1-2; TRBD1 is the table's D call and was not checked against the DNA. TRBV21-1 is an annotated pseudogene. This CDR3 has 15 residues. The CDR3, as DNA: TGTGCCAGCAGGCGACACGGGACATCTAACTATGGCTACACCTTC. It specifies CASRRHGTSNYGYTF.

The chain couples TRBV6-6 to TRBJ1-6; TRBD1 aligns across 8 bases. After removal of 6 bases from V and 9 bases from J, the junction contained 10 bases not matched to a gene. This CDR3 has 15 amino acids. The V gene's germline CDR1 is MNHNY and CDR2 SVGAGI (reference sequence). CDR3 nucleotide sequence: TGTGCCAGCAGCGGACAGGGCCAAGGGAGTTCACCCCTCCACTTT. This translates into CASSGQGQGSSPLHF.

This clone counts as medium-sized. The rearrangement links TRBV27 to TRBJ1-5; 8 bases match TRBD1. The germline gives CDR1 MNHEY, CDR2 SMNVEV (reference sequence). V shed 5 bases, J shed 5 bases, and the junction held 8 bases outside the gene matches. The CDR3 contains 15 residues. CDR3 nucleotide sequence: TGTGCCAGCAGTCCCGGGACAGGCGGCCATCAGCCCCAGCATTTT. As protein: CASSPGTGGHQPQHF.

The CDR3 spells CASSLALGQSYGYTF. The CDR3 DNA follows: TGCGCCAGCAGCTTGGCTCTAGGACAGAGCTATGGCTACACCTTC. The chain combines TRBV5-1 with TRBJ1-2, with D possibly matching TRBD1 (6 bases). CDR1 and CDR2 from the germline V gene are SGHRS and YFSETQ. Trimming stripped 0 bases from V and 4 bases from J, with 13 bases between. The CDR3 extends over 15 amino acids.